Listed below are T cell receptor beta chains from one sample, sequenced in a study of cytomegalovirus exposure and HLA in healthy donors. Only in-frame clones appear in the TCRdb table, and some are missing; sequencing was by immunoSEQ multiplex PCR. This table has some 200,000 clones, 65% to 80% appearing once. Sequencing input: PBMCs. The source of these receptors is a girl aged 2 to 10 in good health and CMV-seronegative. The CDR3 runs from the conserved cysteine through the conserved F or W. The order of the fields is J gene, V gene, clone size, CDR3 protein. Size tells how often a clone was seen (once, few, many) or the class of an expanded clone, and some rows leave it out.

j_call: TRBJ2-7
v_call: TRBV7-9
clone_size: -
cdr3_aa: CASSGGQGYYEQYF

j_call: TRBJ1-1
v_call: TRBV19
clone_size: -
cdr3_aa: CASSISTVNTEAFF

j_call: TRBJ2-7
v_call: TRBV30
clone_size: -
cdr3_aa: CAWSGGTSTEQYF

j_call: TRBJ1-1
v_call: TRBV7-9
clone_size: -
cdr3_aa: CASSPTTGVSEAFF

j_call: TRBJ2-7
v_call: TRBV4-1
clone_size: -
cdr3_aa: CASSPSLGHEQYF

j_call: TRBJ2-6
v_call: TRBV13
clone_size: -
cdr3_aa: CASSPGSGANVLTF

j_call: TRBJ2-5
v_call: TRBV18
clone_size: -
cdr3_aa: CASSPRTATTRETQYF

j_call: TRBJ1-1
v_call: TRBV7-6
clone_size: -
cdr3_aa: CASSPSALGAAFF

j_call: TRBJ2-3
v_call: TRBV7-3
clone_size: -
cdr3_aa: CASSLGLAGITDTQYF

j_call: TRBJ2-2
v_call: TRBV10-3
clone_size: -
cdr3_aa: CAITRRLAGETGELFF

j_call: TRBJ2-7
v_call: TRBV6-5
clone_size: -
cdr3_aa: CATNQEVKPYEQYF

j_call: TRBJ1-5
v_call: TRBV25-1
clone_size: -
cdr3_aa: CASSGLETDVNQPQHF

j_call: TRBJ2-7
v_call: TRBV7-9
clone_size: -
cdr3_aa: CASSPGGRSYEQYF

j_call: TRBJ1-3
v_call: TRBV2
clone_size: -
cdr3_aa: CASSDRLSSGNTIYF

j_call: TRBJ1-2
v_call: TRBV19
clone_size: -
cdr3_aa: CASTRGTGYYGYTF

j_call: TRBJ1-2
v_call: TRBV7-9
clone_size: few
cdr3_aa: CASSPQGLTNYGYTF

j_call: TRBJ1-4
v_call: TRBV2
clone_size: -
cdr3_aa: CASSEGSGKLFF

j_call: -
v_call: TRBV9
clone_size: -
cdr3_aa: CASSTGQLGVHEQYF

j_call: TRBJ1-4
v_call: TRBV5-4
clone_size: -
cdr3_aa: CASSNWTVNEKLFF

j_call: TRBJ1-5
v_call: TRBV2
clone_size: few
cdr3_aa: CASRTTGGNQPQHF

j_call: TRBJ1-4
v_call: TRBV5-1
clone_size: -
cdr3_aa: CASSTTGNNEKLFF

j_call: TRBJ2-3
v_call: TRBV5-8
clone_size: few
cdr3_aa: CASSLASGRPALSTDTQYF